This T cell receptor (beta chain) emerged from a study of shared clonotypes between healthy human individuals (dated by TCRdb to 2019 to 2021). General notes on the study: Two women and a few men aged 18 to 49 years were included in the cohort. Per donor, leukapheresis produced somewhere between about 0.85 and 10 billion PBMCs. To increase sequencing depth and limit assay-specific biases, different laboratories used diverse techniques to prepare libraries and sequence TCR repertoires. Per donor, three plates each were used for CD4 naive and CD4 memory, two for CD8 naive, and one for CD8 memory. To estimate repertoire size and how much clonotypes are shared between individuals, the study performed deep sequencing of blood TCR repertoires from roughly five healthy adults.

About this clone: The specificity of this receptor is unknown. Per-base qualities were not stored, and no clone one base away is much larger.

Using the deep immunoSEQ assay, TCR CDR3 regions were amplified from genomic DNA by multiplex PCR. Extracted genomic DNA from each cell subset was spread evenly across all wells of several immunoSEQ 96-well plates, with each plate serving as a replicate. For sorted subsets, 200 to 250 ng of genomic DNA, equivalent to roughly 30,000 T cell genomes, went into each replicate PCR. The purified libraries were quantified using a Qubit 3.0 fluorometer, sized with a Bioanalyzer 2100, and then quantified again using the KAPA Library Quantification kit. A separate single-read 150-cycle Illumina NextSeq 550 flow cell was used to sequence each immunoSEQ 96-well plate. Turning to the authors' computational methods: Because only junctional sequences without quality scores were contained in the immunoSEQ output, filtering matching that applied to full-length reads could not be performed. To assign V/J genes and CDR3, sequences were annotated against IMGT germline references using PyIR, a Python wrapper for IgBLAST v1.9. Reads with weak V/J assignments (E-value above 1e-6), missing CDR3, stop codons, out-of-frame junctions, or ambiguous translated residues were removed. A V3J clonotype was defined by an identical inferred V gene, J gene, and CDR3 amino acid sequence. Percentage overlap between repertoires was computed as shared unique clonotypes divided by the size of the smaller repertoire. Repertoire richness was assessed with RTK rarefaction, the Chao1 estimator, and Recon v2.1 estimates of unobserved clonotypes. OLGA was used to compute generation probabilities for all TCRbeta clonotypes that the gDNA method yielded from a handful of donors. The clones in this table, taken by TCRdb from immuneACCESS, are in-frame only. Not every clone is retained; where verified, under half of the shortfall comes from an unresolved V gene, and the cause of the rest is unknown. V and J calls and clone size follow that table, whereas D and trimming were derived from the DNA. The sample data list around 100,000 clones, and under 70% of these were observed just once. 20% to 25% of the sample rests with the top ten.

Healthy HIV-negative adults with no recently reported acute infections or vaccinations were included as donors. Every donor was a Caucasian adult living in Nashville, Tennessee, USA. CD8 memory samples were composed of magnetically selected CD45RO+ cells combined with CCR7-negative CD45RA+ effector memory (TemRA) cells. Blood was obtained by leukapheresis, after which PBMCs were separated by Ficoll-Histopaque density gradient centrifugation and cryopreserved in liquid nitrogen vapor phase. Analytical flow cytometry was used to check the purity and quantity of each magnetically sorted T cell population. Each sorted fraction had its genomic DNA isolated and then quantified by UV absorbance on a Nanodrop 2000c. What the research found in general, with its limitations: Across several donors, roughly 5.4% of naive CD4, roughly 3.3% of naive CD8, about 2.3% of memory CD4, and around 0.4% of memory CD8 clonotypes were shared. The genetic and exposure-history diversity represented was limited by the small number of donors. Based on pairwise subsampling, the degree of clonotype sharing among donors was expected to be affected by sequencing depth. Clonotypes shared by all four sorted-subset donors showed higher generation probabilities than non-shared clonotypes. Naive subsets generally had larger estimated clonotype richness than memory subsets. Rarefaction of sorted-subset datasets indicated incomplete sequencing despite the large sequencing depth. Only blood was sampled, and tissue TCR repertoires likely differ from those in blood.

The CDR3 holds 19 amino acids from the cysteine to the phenylalanine. Only CDR3 DNA remains: 57 bases, in frame from the first base. Between the V and J ends, shortened by 1 base and 1 base respectively, the junction contains 22 bases. Sequences LGHNA (CDR1) and YNFKEQ (CDR2) are obtained from the germline V gene. The sequence links TRBV4-2 to TRBJ2-5; the D segment may tentatively be TRBD1 or TRBD2, each giving 6 matched bases. The receptor comes from a woman aged 25-40 years in good health. Sequenced input: memory CD8+ T cells sorted from blood. The cell subset or site label, as the study defines it: CD45RO+ cells pooled with CCR7-negative TemRA cells. CDR3 region: CASSQALIQGRGSQETQYF. The nucleotide sequence reads TGTGCCAGCAGCCAAGCACTTATTCAGGGGCGGGGCTCCCAAGAGACCCAGTACTTC.